This entry lists 30 T cell receptor beta chains sequenced from one sample in a study of T cell repertoires in cytomegalovirus infection. TCRdb recomputed calls from the reads with MiXCR, one row per CDR3 protein. The data contain 450,000 to 600,000 distinct CDR3 sequences, 10% to 12% of them singletons. Sequenced: PBMCs. Every receptor here comes from a human donor in good health (CMV status not recorded). Some clones in this sample may be carry-over from other donors' samples.

This clonotype was seen more than once but under ten times. The rearrangement joins TRBV14 to TRBJ2-7; TRBD1 aligns across 7 bases. The V and J ends lost 0 bases and 5 bases, in that order; junction bases with no gene match: 4. This CDR3 has 14 amino acids. CDR1 is SGHDN, CDR2 FVKESK, per germline. The CDR3 region has the DNA TGTGCCAGCAGCCAAGATCAGGGGGTGAACGAGCAGTACTTC. Its protein product is CASSQDQGVNEQYF.

V is TRBV20-1 and J is TRBJ2-2; 7 bases agree with TRBD1. This CDR3 is 13 amino acids long. Unmatched junction bases numbered 2, after V lost 6 bases and J lost 1 base. Per the germline V gene, CDR1 is DFQATT and CDR2 is SNEGSKA (reference sequence). This CDR3 reads CSARTGNTGELFF. CDR3 bases: TGCAGTGCCCGGACAGGGAACACCGGGGAGCTGTTTTTT.

This clonotype has at least ten counts. The rearrangement links TRBV11-1 to TRBJ2-5; D possibly corresponds to TRBD2 (6 bases). The CDR3 extends over 16 amino acids. Germline loops: CDR1 SGHAT, CDR2 FQDESV (reference sequence). The V end lost 0 bases, the J end lost 1 base, and 12 bases lay between the germline ends. CDR3 sequence (DNA): TGTGCCAGCAGCTTAGCGCAGTTCGGGGGCCAAGAGACCCAGTACTTC. Its protein is CASSLAQFGGQETQYF. The full variable domain, in which reference TRBV11-1 and TRBJ2-5 provide the parts outside the CDR3, is EAEVAQSPRYKITEKSQAVAFWCDPISGHATLYWYRQILGQGPELLVQFQDESVVDDSQLPKDRFSAERLKGVDSTLKIQPAELGDSAMYLCASSLAQFGGQETQYFGPGTRLLVL.

This clonotype was counted many times. The V gene is TRBV7-8, the J gene TRBJ1-2, with D uncertain. Germline values: CDR1 SGHVS, CDR2 FQNEAQ. Trimming removed 1 base from V and 9 bases from J, with 9 bases in between. This CDR3 contains 12 residues. CDR3: CASSLGSVSYTF. CDR3 sequence (DNA): TGTGCCAGCAGCTTAGGGTCAGTGAGCTACACCTTC.

This clonotype was detected a few times. The V call is TRBV20-1, the J call TRBJ2-7, with D perhaps being TRBD1 or TRBD2 (5 bases each). The CDR3 consists of 15 residues. Trimming took 0 bases from V and 1 from J, leaving 13 bases between them. CDR1 and CDR2 from the germline V gene are DFQATT and SNEGSKA (reference sequence). As DNA, the CDR3 is TGCAGTGCTAGAGATTTTTCCAGGGAGTCCTACGAGCAGTACTTC. Its translation: CSARDFSRESYEQYF.

This clonotype was seen ten or more times. CDR3 amino acids: CASSTPGQLLYGYTF. DNA of the CDR3: TGTGCCAGTAGTACTCCCGGACAGTTACTCTATGGCTACACCTTC. This sequence joins TRBV19 and TRBJ1-2; D perhaps matches TRBD1 (6 bases). This CDR3 has 15 residues. Trimming left V 4 bases short and J 4 bases short, with 16 bases between. Germline-derived CDR1 and CDR2 are LNHDA and SQIVND (reference sequence).

In this sample, this clonotype turned up a few times. J is TRBJ1-5 and V is TRBV28; TRBD1 matches at 10 bases. There are 14 residues in the CDR3. V shed 6 bases and J 15 bases; nucleotides not matched to a gene: 14. In germline, CDR1 is MDHEN, CDR2 SYDVKM. CDR3: CASRDDRGPPRWHF. CDR3 DNA: TGTGCCAGCAGAGATGACAGGGGGCCCCCTCGGTGGCATTTT.

This clonotype was observed at least ten times. The chain links TRBV6-5 to TRBJ2-1, with 9 bases aligning to TRBD1. V lost 4 bases, J lost 3 bases, and 10 bases stayed unmatched. The CDR3 runs 17 residues. CDR1 and CDR2 from the germline V gene are MNHEY and SVGAGI. CDR3 sequence reads: CASSLSLGQGNYNEQFF. CDR3 in DNA: TGTGCCAGCAGTTTGTCCCTTGGACAGGGGAACTACAATGAGCAGTTCTTC.

A remark on this clonotype: A read error is possible here, since a much larger clone lies one base away. CDR3 region: CANSTPRDPLNEQFF. The CDR3 coding sequence is TGTGCCAACAGCACCCCAAGGGACCCTCTCAATGAGCAGTTCTTC. The chain is built from TRBV7-4 and TRBJ2-1, with D perhaps matching TRBD1 or TRBD2 (5 bases each). CDR3 length: 15 residues. CDR1 and CDR2 (germline): SGHVT, SQSDAQ. The full variable domain, completed using reference TRBV7-4 and TRBJ2-1, is GAGVSQSPRYKVAKRGRDVALRCDSISGHVTLYWYRQTLGQGSEVLTYSQSDAQRDKSGRPSGRFSAERPERSVSTLKIQRTEQGDSAVYLCANSTPRDPLNEQFFGPGTRLTVL.

The rearrangement uses TRBV30 and TRBJ2-7; D might be TRBD1 or TRBD2, each matching 5 bases. Germline-derived CDR1 and CDR2 are GTSNPN and SVGIG (reference sequence). Between the trimmed V and J ends, which lost 0 bases and 3 bases, there was a span of 18 bases. This CDR3 comprises 16 residues. The CDR3, as DNA: TGTGCCTGGAGTGTACCAAGTGGGGGAGAAGTCTACGAGCAGTACTTC. Translation gives CAWSVPSGGEVYEQYF.

This clonotype was detected a few times. V gene TRBV20-1 combines with J gene TRBJ1-1, with a weak D call TRBD1 (6 bases). In germline, CDR1 is DFQATT, CDR2 SNEGSKA (reference sequence). This CDR3 contains 13 residues. Trimming pared 5 bases from V and 3 bases from J, leaving 13 bases between. The CDR3 DNA sequence: TGCAGTGCTCCTATACAGGGTTACACTGAAGCTTTCTTT. It specifies CSAPIQGYTEAFF.

V is TRBV29-1 and J is TRBJ1-1, with D unclear. With 0 bases removed from V and 0 bases from J, the gap between germline ends came to 5 bases. Germline CDR1 and CDR2: SQVTM and ANQGSEA. This CDR3 has 13 amino acids. Here the CDR3 reads CSVEEGMNTEAFF. CDR3 sequence (DNA): TGCAGCGTTGAAGAGGGGATGAACACTGAAGCTTTCTTT.

This clonotype was counted ten times or more. The gene calls are TRBV7-6 and TRBJ1-1, with D hard to call. The ends were cut back, 5 bases at V and 10 bases at J, with 20 bases in the middle. CDR1 is SGHVS, CDR2 FNYEAQ, per germline. The CDR3 runs to 14 residues. The CDR3 sequence: CASSPSGRRLGAFF. The CDR3 bases are TGTGCCAGCAGCCCCTCCGGGAGGCGTTTGGGAGCTTTCTTT.

There are many counts of this clonotype. The chain couples TRBV14 to TRBJ1-4, with 10 bases matching TRBD1. The CDR3 spans 14 residues. V lost 2 bases and J lost 10; bases outside the gene matches: 4. Germline V gene sequence: CDR1 SGHDN, CDR2 FVKESK. CDR3 residues: CASSQRTGGGKLFF. CDR3 bases: TGTGCCAGCAGCCAAAGGACAGGGGGAGGAAAACTGTTTTTT.

The chain employs TRBV19 and TRBJ2-1, with TRBD2 as a possible D gene (6 bases). CDR1 is LNHDA, CDR2 SQIVND, per germline (reference sequence). The CDR3 runs 15 residues. V lost 0 bases and J 7 bases, leaving 13 bases between the germline ends. CDR3 bases: TGTGCCAGTAGTATAGAGGGGGGAGCAAGGAATGAGCAGTTCTTC. Its translation: CASSIEGGARNEQFF.

The chain combines TRBV7-4 with TRBJ1-4; 9 nucleotides line up with TRBD1. Germline V gene lookup returns CDR1 SGHVT and CDR2 SQSDAQ. The V segment lost 6 bases and the J segment 3 bases; nucleotides outside the gene matches: 11. The CDR3 spans 17 residues. Here the CDR3 reads CASRSGTGMGPNEKLFF. CDR3 in DNA: TGTGCCAGCAGATCCGGGACAGGGATGGGACCTAATGAAAAACTGTTTTTT.

The table lists this clonotype with a few counts. The chain recombines TRBV7-3 with TRBJ2-3; D not resolved. The CDR3 length is 16 residues. Germline-derived CDR1 and CDR2 are SGHTA and FQGTGA. V shed 5 bases and J shed 0 bases, with 15 bases lying between them. CDR3 sequence reads: CASSPTSFSSTDTQYF. CDR3 bases: TGTGCCAGCAGCCCTACGTCTTTCAGTAGCACAGATACGCAGTATTTT.

This clonotype was counted between two and nine times. The chain links TRBV7-3 to TRBJ2-1; possibly TRBD2 for D (5 bases). The CDR3 is 13 amino acids. The V and J ends lost 8 bases and 6 bases respectively, with 14 bases between them. The germline gives CDR1 SGHTA, CDR2 FQGTGA. The CDR3 reads CASAPGSPNEQFF. CDR3 sequence (DNA): TGTGCCAGCGCCCCTGGGAGTCCCAATGAGCAGTTCTTC.

The V gene is TRBV12-3 or TRBV12-4, the J gene TRBJ2-3, with 11 bases identical to TRBD2. This CDR3 is built from 16 residues. V was clipped by 6 bases and J by 1 base; unmatched bases: 6. The CDR3 nucleotides read TGTGCCAGCAGCCCTACTAGCGGGAGCCGCACAGATACGCAGTATTTT. Its translation: CASSPTSGSRTDTQYF.

This clonotype was found many times. The chain joins TRBV7-2 to TRBJ1-3; D remains unclear. Deletions cut 3 bases from V and 6 bases from J, with 6 bases between. This CDR3 has 12 amino acids. Germline CDR1 and CDR2: SGHTA and FQGNSA. CDR3 nucleotides: TGTGCCAGCAGCTTCGGGAAAAACACCATATATTTT. Encoded protein: CASSFGKNTIYF.

The chain is built from TRBV29-1 and TRBJ2-1, with 10 bases aligning to TRBD2. The CDR3 has 14 amino acids. Germline loops: CDR1 SQVTM, CDR2 ANQGSEA. With 8 bases clipped from V and 7 bases from J, the junction kept 11 bases outside the gene matches. CDR3 nucleotides: TGCAGCTCGTCAAAGCCGGGACTAGCGAATGAGCAGTTCTTC. Protein: CSSSKPGLANEQFF.

This clonotype has ten or more counts. V and J are TRBV28 and TRBJ2-2; 8 bases map to TRBD2. The length of the CDR3 is 17 residues. The trim removed 3 bases at V and 3 bases at J, leaving 9 bases unmatched. Germline loops: CDR1 MDHEN, CDR2 SYDVKM. CDR3 in DNA: TGTGCCAGCAGTTTCTTAGGGACTAGACAGTACACCGGGGAGCTGTTTTTT. It is translated as CASSFLGTRQYTGELFF.

This clonotype was detected many times. The rearrangement uses TRBV3-1 and TRBJ2-4; D is perhaps TRBD1 (5 bases). The ends were cut back, 1 base at V and 9 bases at J, with 13 bases in the middle. From germline, CDR1 is LGHDT and CDR2 YNNKEL (reference sequence). This CDR3 is built from 14 residues. The CDR3 reads CASSQGAPQGIQYF. CDR3 DNA: TGTGCCAGCAGCCAAGGAGCGCCCCAGGGCATTCAGTACTTC.

This clonotype came up many times. The chain couples TRBV7-9 to TRBJ2-7, with D possibly being TRBD1 (6 bases). V was shortened by 5 bases and J by 3 bases, with 11 bases between the two germline ends. The CDR3 covers 13 residues. Germline V gene sequence: CDR1 SEHNR, CDR2 FQNEAQ (reference sequence). The CDR3 spells CASSADSLYEQYF. The CDR3, as DNA: TGTGCCAGCAGCGCGGACAGCCTCTACGAGCAGTACTTC.

The chain is built from TRBV6-1 and TRBJ1-5, with D uncertain. The V end was cut by 1 base, the J end by 7 bases, with 2 bases between. Per the germline V gene, CDR1 is MNHNS and CDR2 is SASEGT. The CDR3 runs 11 residues. CDR3 loop: CASSEGQPQHF. As DNA, the CDR3 is TGTGCCAGCAGTGAAGGGCAGCCCCAGCATTTT.

There are many counts of this clonotype. V usage is TRBV27 and J usage is TRBJ2-1; a possible D gene is TRBD2 (6 bases). Germline loops: CDR1 MNHEY, CDR2 SMNVEV (reference sequence). Trimming pared 8 bases from V and 7 bases from J, leaving 15 bases between. This CDR3 is built from 13 residues. The CDR3 loop is CASLPRGTNEQFF. In DNA form, the CDR3 reads TGTGCCAGCCTACCCCGGGGGACTAATGAGCAGTTCTTC.

This clonotype was counted many times. V is TRBV7-8 and J is TRBJ2-3; 8 positions agree with TRBD2. Trimming cost V 4 bases and J 3 bases; bases outside gene matches: 9. Germline values: CDR1 SGHVS, CDR2 FQNEAQ. The CDR3 runs to 16 residues. The CDR3 sequence: CASSSRGGGATDTQYF. The CDR3 coding sequence is TGTGCCAGCAGCTCCCGGGGGGGGGGCGCGACAGATACGCAGTATTTT.

This clonotype was seen many times. V gene TRBV7-6 combines with J gene TRBJ2-7; 9 bases match TRBD2. The CDR3 is 15 residues long. In germline, CDR1 is SGHVS, CDR2 FNYEAQ. The V gene end was trimmed by 1 base and the J gene end by 0 bases; junction bases not matched to a gene: 1. CDR3 DNA: TGTGCCAGCAGCTTAGGCGGGGGGGCCTCCTACGAGCAGTACTTC. Protein sequence: CASSLGGGASYEQYF.

The rearrangement links TRBV6-5 to TRBJ2-1; 8 nucleotides align to TRBD2. This CDR3 comprises 18 residues. V lost 0 bases, J lost 1 base, and 8 bases stayed unmatched. CDR1 and CDR2 (germline): MNHEY, SVGAGI. DNA for the CDR3: TGTGCCAGCAGTTACTCGCGGGGGGCTAAGGGTTCCTACAATGAGCAGTTCTTC. It is translated as CASSYSRGAKGSYNEQFF.

At least ten counts were recorded for this clonotype. The chain links TRBV7-6 to TRBJ1-3, with unresolved D. The germline V and J ends were trimmed by 1 base and 0 bases, with 10 bases remaining between them. Germline assignment: CDR1 SGHVS and CDR2 FNYEAQ. The CDR3 contains 16 residues. CDR3 loop: CASSLGTPSSGNTIYF. CDR3 nucleotide sequence: TGTGCCAGCAGCTTAGGGACGCCGAGCTCTGGAAACACCATATATTTT.